Included here is one T cell receptor beta chain sequence, with context. What it binds is unknown. TCRdb re-called the RT-PCR reads through MiXCR, storing one row per CDR3 protein. The table lists about 570,000 distinct CDR3 sequences, over 9% of them singletons. This entry is derived from a study of response to subunit inactivated influenza vaccine. The study's findings and limits: After each seasonal influenza vaccination, few new T cells are recruited, the authors suggested.

Germline-derived CDR1 and CDR2 are SGDLS and YYNGEE. The CDR3 spans 17 residues. The junction had 10 bases not matched to a gene; V was cut back by 2 bases and J by 5 bases. This sample was shared with a second study, whose subject was T cells expressing NK-cell markers. As reported in that work: Production of TCR beta cDNA relied on 5'RACE template switching with UMIs. It was sorted CD3+CD56-NKG2C+, CD3+CD56+NKG2C- and CD3+CD56+NKG2C+ T cells that provided the TCR beta repertoires. In a few donors, dominant clonotypes made up 28.3-60.1% of CD3+CD56-NKG2C+ cells. Expanded NKG2C+ T cell clones had unclear HCMV specificity.

The TCR originated in a man in his forties or fifties who received an inactivated influenza vaccine. Specimen: PBMCs from blood, collected on the day of vaccination. J is TRBJ2-2 and V is TRBV9, with 9 nucleotides matching TRBD2. The CDR3 DNA follows: TGTGCCAGCAGCGTCCTAAGCGGGGGGAAAGGAACCGGGGAGCTGTTTTTT. Encoded protein: CASSVLSGGKGTGELFF.